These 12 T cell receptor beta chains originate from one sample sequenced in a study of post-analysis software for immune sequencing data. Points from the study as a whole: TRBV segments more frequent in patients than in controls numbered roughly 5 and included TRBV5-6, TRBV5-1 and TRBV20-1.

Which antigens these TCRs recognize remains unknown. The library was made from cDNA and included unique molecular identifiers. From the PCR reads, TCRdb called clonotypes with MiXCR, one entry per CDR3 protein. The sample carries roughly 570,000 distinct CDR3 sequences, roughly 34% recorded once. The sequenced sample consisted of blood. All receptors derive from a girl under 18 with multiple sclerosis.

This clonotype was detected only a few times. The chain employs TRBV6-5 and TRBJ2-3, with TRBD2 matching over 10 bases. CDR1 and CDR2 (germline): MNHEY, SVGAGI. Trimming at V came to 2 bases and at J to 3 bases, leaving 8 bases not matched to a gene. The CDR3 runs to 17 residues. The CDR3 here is CASSYGSGGAFTDTQYF. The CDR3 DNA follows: TGTGCCAGCAGTTACGGGAGCGGGGGGGCCTTTACAGATACGCAGTATTTT.

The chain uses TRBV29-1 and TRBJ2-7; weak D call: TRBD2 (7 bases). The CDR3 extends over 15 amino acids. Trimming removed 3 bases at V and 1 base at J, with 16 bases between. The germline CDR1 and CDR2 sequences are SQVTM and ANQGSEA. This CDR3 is CSVDAGAGGSYEQYF. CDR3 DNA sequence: TGCAGCGTTGATGCGGGGGCTGGGGGTTCCTACGAGCAGTACTTC.

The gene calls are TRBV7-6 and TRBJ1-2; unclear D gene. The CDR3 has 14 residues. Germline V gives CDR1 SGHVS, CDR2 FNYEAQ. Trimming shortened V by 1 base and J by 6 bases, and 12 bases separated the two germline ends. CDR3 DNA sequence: TGTGCCAGCAGCTTAGGTGAGACGTCTGATGGCTACACCTTC. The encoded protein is CASSLGETSDGYTF.

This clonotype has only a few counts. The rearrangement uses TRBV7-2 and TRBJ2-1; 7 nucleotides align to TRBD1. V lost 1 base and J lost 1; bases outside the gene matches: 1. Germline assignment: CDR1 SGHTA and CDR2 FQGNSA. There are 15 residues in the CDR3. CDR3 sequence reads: CASSLDRGSYNEQFF. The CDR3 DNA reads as TGTGCCAGCAGCTTAGACAGGGGTTCCTACAATGAGCAGTTCTTC.

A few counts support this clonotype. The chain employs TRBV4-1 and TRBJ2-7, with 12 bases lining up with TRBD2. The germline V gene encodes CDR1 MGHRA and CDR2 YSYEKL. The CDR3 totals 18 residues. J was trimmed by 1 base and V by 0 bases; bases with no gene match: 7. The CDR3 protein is CASSQDAPSGGGSYEQYF. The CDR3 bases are TGCGCCAGCAGCCAAGATGCGCCTAGCGGGGGGGGATCCTACGAGCAGTACTTC.

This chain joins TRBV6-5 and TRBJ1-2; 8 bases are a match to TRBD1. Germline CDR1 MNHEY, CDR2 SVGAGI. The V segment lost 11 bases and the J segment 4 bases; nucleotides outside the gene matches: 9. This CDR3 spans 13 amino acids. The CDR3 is CACDRGFIYGYTF. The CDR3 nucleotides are TGTGCCTGCGACAGGGGATTTATCTATGGCTACACCTTC.

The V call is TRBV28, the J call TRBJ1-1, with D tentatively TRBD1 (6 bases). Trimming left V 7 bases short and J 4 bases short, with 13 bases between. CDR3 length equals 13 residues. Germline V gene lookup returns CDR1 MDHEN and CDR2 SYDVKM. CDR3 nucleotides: TGTGCCAGCACGACAGGCCTAGTCACTGAAGCTTTCTTT. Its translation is CASTTGLVTEAFF.

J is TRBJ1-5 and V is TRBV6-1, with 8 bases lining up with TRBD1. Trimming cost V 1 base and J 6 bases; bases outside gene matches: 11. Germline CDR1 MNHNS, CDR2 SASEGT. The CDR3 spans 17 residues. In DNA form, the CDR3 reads TGTGCCAGCAGTGAAGGGGCAGGGGGCGGTTTCAGTCAGCCCCAGCATTTT. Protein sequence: CASSEGAGGGFSQPQHF.

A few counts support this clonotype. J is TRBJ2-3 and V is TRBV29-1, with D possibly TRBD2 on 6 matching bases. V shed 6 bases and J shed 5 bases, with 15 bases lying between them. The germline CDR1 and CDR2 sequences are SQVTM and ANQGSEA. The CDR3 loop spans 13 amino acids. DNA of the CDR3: TGCAGCGTCGGGGCTAGCGTGGGAGATACGCAGTATTTT. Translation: CSVGASVGDTQYF.

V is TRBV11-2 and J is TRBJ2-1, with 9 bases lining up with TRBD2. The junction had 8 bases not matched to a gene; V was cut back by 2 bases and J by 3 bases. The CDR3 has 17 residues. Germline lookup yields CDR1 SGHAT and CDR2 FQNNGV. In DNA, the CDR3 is TGTGCCAGCAGCTTACCCTTACTAGCGGGCTACTACAATGAGCAGTTCTTC. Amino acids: CASSLPLLAGYYNEQFF.

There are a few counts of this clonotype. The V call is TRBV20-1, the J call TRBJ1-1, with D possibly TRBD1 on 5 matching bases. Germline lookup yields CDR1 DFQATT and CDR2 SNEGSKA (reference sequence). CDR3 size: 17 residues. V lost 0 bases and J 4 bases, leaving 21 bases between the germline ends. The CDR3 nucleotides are TGCAGTGCTAGAGATCAATCTCAGGGTCGAAGGGGCACTGAAGCTTTCTTT. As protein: CSARDQSQGRRGTEAFF.

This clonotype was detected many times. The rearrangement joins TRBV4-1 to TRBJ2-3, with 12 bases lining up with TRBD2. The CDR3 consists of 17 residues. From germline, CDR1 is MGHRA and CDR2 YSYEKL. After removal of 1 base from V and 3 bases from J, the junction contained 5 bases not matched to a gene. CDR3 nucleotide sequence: TGCGCCAGCAGCCAAGCGCCCGGGACTAGCGGGACAGATACGCAGTATTTT. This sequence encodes CASSQAPGTSGTDTQYF.